These T cell receptor beta chains were read from a single sample in a study of Tregs in tolerant kidney transplant recipients. Sequencing was performed with immunoSEQ multiplex PCR; in TCRdb, only in-frame clones are kept and a portion is missing. Among 60,000 or so clones listed, 75% to 90% were seen once. The sample in question was Tregs from blood, obtained before the transplant. The receptors here all came from a human donor who received a combined kidney and bone marrow transplant. CDR3s include the opening cysteine and the closing phenylalanine or tryptophan. A D gene is named only where the DNA matches it firmly. Clone size is shown for a subset of rows, as once, few, many or a class of expanded clone.

clone_size	j_call	v_call	d_call	cdr3_nt	cdr3_aa
.	TRBJ2-3	TRBV5-4	TRBD2	TGTGCCAGCAACCCTTCGGGAGGGCCCACAGATACGCAGTATTTT	CASNPSGGPTDTQYF
.	TRBJ1-3	TRBV7-8	TRBD1	TGTGCCAGCAGCACACGGACAGGGAGGGGAAACACCATATATTTT	CASSTRTGRGNTIYF
.	TRBJ2-7	TRBV10-1	TRBD1	TGCGCCAGCAATCCCGGGACAGGGGGCGACGAGCAGTACTTC	CASNPGTGGDEQYF
.	TRBJ1-1	TRBV6-6	.	TGTGCCAGCAGTTACCGCAGAACCCGTAACACTGAAGCTTTCTTT	CASSYRRTRNTEAFF
once	TRBJ1-1	TRBV2	.	TGTGCCAGCAGTTCTGTAAGGGAAGCTTTCTTT	CASSSVREAFF
.	TRBJ1-2	TRBV7-9	TRBD1	TGTGCCAGCAGCACCACCCAGGGGGACTATGGCTACACCTTC	CASSTTQGDYGYTF
.	TRBJ2-7	TRBV6-5	.	TGTGCCAGCAGACTGGACTACGAGCAGTACTTC	CASRLDYEQYF
.	TRBJ1-2	TRBV5-1	TRBD1	TGCGCCAGCAGCAGTCCGGGACAGGGAAGAGAGGGCTACACCTTC	CASSSPGQGREGYTF
.	TRBJ2-3	TRBV7-2	TRBD1	TGTGCCAGCAGCGGGACAGGGGTGAGCACAGATACGCAGTATTTT	CASSGTGVSTDTQYF
.	TRBJ2-4	TRBV4-3	TRBD2	TGCGCCAGCAGCCAAGGCCACCTCATAGCGGGAGCCAAAAACATTCAGTACTTC	CASSQGHLIAGAKNIQYF
.	TRBJ2-7	TRBV10-3	TRBD1	TGTGCCATCAATCCGGGACAGGGCCGTGGCGAGCAGTACTTC	CAINPGQGRGEQYF
.	TRBJ2-5	TRBV18	.	TGTGCCAGCTCACCGGACAGTGGGGAGACCCAGTACTTC	CASSPDSGETQYF
once	TRBJ2-2	TRBV28	TRBD2	TGTGCCAGCAGTCTCGGACGGCTGACTAGCGGGAGGAACACCGGGGAGCTGTTTTTT	CASSLGRLTSGRNTGELFF
.	TRBJ1-3	TRBV5-4	.	TGTGCCAGCAGCTTGGCGGGGGAGTTGGGTGGAAACACCATATATTTT	CASSLAGELGGNTIYF